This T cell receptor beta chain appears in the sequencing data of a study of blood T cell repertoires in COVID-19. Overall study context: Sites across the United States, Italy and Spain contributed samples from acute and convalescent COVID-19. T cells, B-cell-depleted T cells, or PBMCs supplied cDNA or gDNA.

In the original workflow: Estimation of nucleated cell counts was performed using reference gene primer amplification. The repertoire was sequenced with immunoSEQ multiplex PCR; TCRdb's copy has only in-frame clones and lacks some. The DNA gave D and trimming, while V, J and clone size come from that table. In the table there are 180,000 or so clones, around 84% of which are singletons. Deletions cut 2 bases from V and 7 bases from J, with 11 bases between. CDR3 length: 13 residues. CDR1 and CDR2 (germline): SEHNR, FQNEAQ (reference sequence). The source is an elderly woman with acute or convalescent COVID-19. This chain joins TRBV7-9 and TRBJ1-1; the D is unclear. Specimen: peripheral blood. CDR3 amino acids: CASSLREWGEAFF. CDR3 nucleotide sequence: TGTGCCAGCAGCTTAAGGGAGTGGGGTGAAGCTTTCTTT.